Detailed here is one TCR beta chain. Its matching antigen is unknown. This entry belongs to a study of cytomegalovirus exposure and HLA in healthy donors. Findings of the study overall: It was reportedly the case that the classifier diagnosed cytomegalovirus status with high specificity and sensitivity.

CDR1 and CDR2 (germline): SGHNT, YENEEA. This CDR3 comprises 12 residues. The V gene lost 4 bases and the J gene lost 5 bases, with 7 bases spanning the gap. The PCR used 60 Vbeta and 13 Jbeta primers. The repertoire was sequenced with immunoSEQ multiplex PCR; TCRdb's copy has only in-frame clones and lacks some. The data contain under 150,000 clones, 82% of them singletons. The chain employs TRBV11-3 and TRBJ2-3, with D maybe TRBD2 (5 bases). Sample: PBMCs. This clonotype originated in a male donor in good health and CMV-seronegative. CDR3 bases: TGTGCCAGCAGCTCAAGCGGAGATACGCAGTATTTT. Residues: CASSSSGDTQYF.